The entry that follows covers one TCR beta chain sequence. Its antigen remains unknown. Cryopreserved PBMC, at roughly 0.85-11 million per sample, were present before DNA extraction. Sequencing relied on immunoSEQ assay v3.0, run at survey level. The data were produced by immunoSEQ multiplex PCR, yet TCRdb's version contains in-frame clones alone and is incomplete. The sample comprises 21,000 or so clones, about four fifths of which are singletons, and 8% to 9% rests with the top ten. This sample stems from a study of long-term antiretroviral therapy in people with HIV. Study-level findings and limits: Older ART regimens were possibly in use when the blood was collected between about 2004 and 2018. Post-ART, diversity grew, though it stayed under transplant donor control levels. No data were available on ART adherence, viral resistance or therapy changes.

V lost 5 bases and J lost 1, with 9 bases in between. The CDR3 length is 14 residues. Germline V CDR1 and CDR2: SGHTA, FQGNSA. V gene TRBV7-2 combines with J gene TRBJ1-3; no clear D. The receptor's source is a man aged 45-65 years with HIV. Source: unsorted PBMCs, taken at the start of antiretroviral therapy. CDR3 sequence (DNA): TGTGCCAGCAGCGCCTACTTATCTGGAAACACCATATATTTT. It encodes CASSAYLSGNTIYF. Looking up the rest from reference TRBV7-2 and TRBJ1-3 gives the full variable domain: GAGVSQSPSNKVTEKGKDVELRCDPISGHTALYWYRQSLGQGLEFLIYFQGNSAPDKSGLPSDRFSAERTGGSVSTLTIQRTQQEDSAVYLCASSAYLSGNTIYFGEGSWLTVV.